The clone carrying this T cell receptor beta chain was observed a handful of times. Antigen unknown. The record originates from a study of blood T cells in healthy people across ages. Each donor was a healthy Caucasian individual from Russia, aged roughly 6 to 95. Study outcomes and limitations: Long-lived donors had more naive CD4+ cells and higher diversity than aged donors.

Sample-barcoded 5' priming and a J-beta primer mix drove a second PCR of about 6 to 12 cycles. Unique molecular identifiers of 12 random nucleotides labeled each cDNA. TCRdb re-called the 5' RACE reads with MiXCR, one entry per CDR3 protein. In the table there are about 1.8 million distinct CDR3 sequences, just under 50% of which are singletons. The CDR3 length is 18 residues. The germline V and J ends were trimmed by 0 bases and 0 bases, with 18 bases remaining between them. The V gene's germline CDR1 is SEHNR and CDR2 FQNEAQ (reference sequence). Sequencing was performed on blood. This chain connects TRBV7-9 to TRBJ2-7; D is undetermined. This sequence originates from a woman aged 40-49 years in good health. The CDR3 reads CASSLARSSVFFSYEQYF. The CDR3 DNA reads as TGTGCCAGCAGCTTAGCTAGGAGCAGCGTCTTCTTCTCCTACGAGCAGTACTTC.